The rows below give T cell receptor beta chains drawn from one sample of a study of early T cells in non-severe SARS-CoV-2 infection. TCRdb called the 5' RACE reads again in MiXCR, with one record for every CDR3 protein. The table includes tens of thousands of distinct CDR3 sequences, around 15% detected once. This sample comprised whole blood, obtained at baseline. The source is an adult who was a healthcare worker with PCR-confirmed SARS-CoV-2 infection or an uninfected control (not recorded which). The CDR3 runs from the conserved cysteine through the conserved F or W. A D gene is named only where the DNA matches it firmly. Where a row states a size, it is once, few, many or the class of an expanded clone; other rows omit it.

>TRBD2|16|-|TRBV24-1|TRBJ2-1
TGTGCCACCAGTGAAGGACTAGCGGGGCCCTCAGGGGAGCAGTTCTTC
CATSEGLAGPSGEQFF
>-|12|few|TRBV7-9|TRBJ2-2
TGTGCCAGCAACTCGCAGCCCGGGGAGCTGTTTTTT
CASNSQPGELFF
>-|16|-|TRBV4-1|TRBJ1-4
TGCGCCAGCAGCCAATCTCAGGCCTCAGGGGATGAAAAACTGTTTTTT
CASSQSQASGDEKLFF
>-|12|-|TRBV5-1|TRBJ2-1
TGCGCCAGCAGCTTGGGAGGACATCGGCAGTTCTTC
CASSLGGHRQFF
>-|13|few|TRBV11-2|TRBJ2-7
TGTGCCAGCACCAAGCTCCGAACCGACGAGCAGTACTTC
CASTKLRTDEQYF
>-|14|-|TRBV28|TRBJ2-7
TGTGCCAGCAGACGAGACGGAACATCCTACGAGCAGTACTTC
CASRRDGTSYEQYF
>TRBD2|16|-|TRBV9|TRBJ2-2
TGTGCCAGCAGCGTAGTAGAGCGGGAGAACACCGGGGAGCTGTTTTTT
CASSVVERENTGELFF
>TRBD1|14|-|TRBV5-1|TRBJ2-7
TGCGCCAGCAGCTTACGGACAGGTATCGACGAGCAGTACTTC
CASSLRTGIDEQYF
>-|12|many|TRBV20-1|TRBJ1-5
TGCAGTGCTAAGGTGGGACCTCAGCCCCAGCATTTT
CSAKVGPQPQHF
>-|17|-|TRBV15|TRBJ1-5
TGTGCCACCAGCAGAGATCGGGCCAAGGGCAGCAATCAGCCCCAGCATTTT
CATSRDRAKGSNQPQHF
>TRBD2|15|few|TRBV19|TRBJ2-2
TGTGCCAGTGACTGGGGGAGGGAGTATGCCGGGGAGCTGTTTTTT
CASDWGREYAGELFF
>-|13|few|TRBV20-1|TRBJ2-6
TGCAGTGCCGGCCAGCCTGGGGCCAACGTCCTGACTTTC
CSAGQPGANVLTF
>-|13|few|TRBV5-4|TRBJ1-1
TGTGCCAGCAGCCTGGGGGTCTACACTGAAGCTTTCTTT
CASSLGVYTEAFF
>TRBD1|15|-|TRBV12-3/TRBV12-4|TRBJ2-7
TGTGCCAGCAGTTTTACAGGGGTGGATTTCGACGAGCAGTACTTC
CASSFTGVDFDEQYF
>TRBD1|16|many|TRBV6-5|TRBJ1-2
TGTGCCAGCAGTTACGGGACAGGGGCTGCTAACTATGGCTACACCTTC
CASSYGTGAANYGYTF
>-|13|few|TRBV3-1|TRBJ2-7
TGTGCCAGCAGCGTGAGCACCCCCCTCGAGCAGTACTTC
CASSVSTPLEQYF
>-|15|-|TRBV6-1|TRBJ2-1
TGTGCCAGCAGTGATCAGGCGGTCGCCTACAATGAGCAGTTCTTC
CASSDQAVAYNEQFF
>TRBD2|13|many|TRBV20-1|TRBJ2-2
TGCAGTGCTAGAAGCGGGAGAGCCGGGGAGCTGTTTTTT
CSARSGRAGELFF
>-|13|few|TRBV24-1|TRBJ2-5
TGTGCCACCAGTGGTAAGACGCAAGAGACCCAGTACTTC
CATSGKTQETQYF
>-|16|many|TRBV2|TRBJ2-4
TGTGCCAGCAGGAGACAGGCGTTCGCGGAGATAAACATTCAGTACTTC
CASRRQAFAEINIQYF
>-|14|many|TRBV4-2|TRBJ1-6
TGTGCCAGCAGCCTCGGACACAATAATTCACCCCTCCACTTT
CASSLGHNNSPLHF
>-|14|-|TRBV6-5|TRBJ2-7
TGTGCCAGCAGTTACGATGGCAGGGGAGGAGAGCAGTACTTC
CASSYDGRGGEQYF
>-|15|few|TRBV5-1|TRBJ2-1
TGCGCCAGCAGCTCCATGACCACCTCCTACAATGAGCAGTTCTTC
CASSSMTTSYNEQFF
>TRBD2|15|-|TRBV6-1|TRBJ2-7
TGTGCCAGCAGTGAAGACGGACTAGCGGGAGACGAGCAGTACTTC
CASSEDGLAGDEQYF
>-|15|-|TRBV2|TRBJ1-5
TGTGCCAGCAGCGGACAGTCCGATAGCAATCAGCCCCAGCATTTT
CASSGQSDSNQPQHF
>-|13|many|TRBV7-3|TRBJ2-3
TGTGCCAGCAGCTTAAACCAGGCAGATACGCAGTATTTT
CASSLNQADTQYF
>-|14|many|TRBV18|TRBJ2-7
TGTGCCAGCTCACCACCAGTCAGCGGAAACGAGCAGTACTTC
CASSPPVSGNEQYF
>-|15|few|TRBV7-9|TRBJ2-5
TGTGCCAGCAGCCCCCGGGTAAGCGGTGAAGAGACCCAGTACTTC
CASSPRVSGEETQYF
>-|14|few|TRBV10-2|TRBJ2-5
TGCGCCAGCAGCGATCTACAGGGTTCTGAGACCCAGTACTTC
CASSDLQGSETQYF
>-|13|-|TRBV4-1|TRBJ2-2
TGCGCCAGCAGCCACCCAGGGTCCGGGGAGCTGTTTTTT
CASSHPGSGELFF
>-|14|-|TRBV5-4|TRBJ2-1
TGTGCCAGCAGCTTGGGATGGGGGGAATGGGAGCAGTTCTTC
CASSLGWGEWEQFF
>-|14|few|TRBV27|TRBJ1-6
TGTGCCAGCAGTCCCGGGCCGAGGGGTTCACCCCTCCACTTT
CASSPGPRGSPLHF
>TRBD1|11|few|TRBV28|TRBJ1-2
TGTGCCAGCAGTAGGGGGCGAGGCTACACCTTC
CASSRGRGYTF
>-|14|few|TRBV9|TRBJ2-3
TGTGCCAGCAGCGCCTCCGGAAAGTTAGATACGCAGTATTTT
CASSASGKLDTQYF
>-|15|many|TRBV12-3/TRBV12-4|TRBJ1-1
TGTGCCAGCAGTTTAGCATCGGGTTGGGGCACTGAAGCTTTCTTT
CASSLASGWGTEAFF
>-|16|many|TRBV27|TRBJ2-7
TGTGCCAGCAGTTTATCATCCGGTGACAGTTCCTACGAGCAGTACTTC
CASSLSSGDSSYEQYF
>-|14|-|TRBV11-2|TRBJ2-3
TGTGCCAGCAGCTTAGCCGGCGACACAGATACGCAGTATTTT
CASSLAGDTDTQYF